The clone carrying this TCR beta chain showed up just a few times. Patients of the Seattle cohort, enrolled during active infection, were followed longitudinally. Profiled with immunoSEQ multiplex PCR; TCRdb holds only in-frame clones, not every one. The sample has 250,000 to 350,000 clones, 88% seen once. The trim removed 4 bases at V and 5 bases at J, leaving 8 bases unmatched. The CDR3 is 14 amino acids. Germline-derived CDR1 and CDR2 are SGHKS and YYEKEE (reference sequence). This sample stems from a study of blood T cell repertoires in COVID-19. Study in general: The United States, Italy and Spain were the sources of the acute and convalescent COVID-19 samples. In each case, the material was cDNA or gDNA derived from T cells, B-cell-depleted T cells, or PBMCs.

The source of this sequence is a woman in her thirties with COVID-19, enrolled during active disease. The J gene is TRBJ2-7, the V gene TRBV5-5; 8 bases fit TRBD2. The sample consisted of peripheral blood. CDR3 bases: TGTGCCAGCAGCCCCGGGGGGGGCAGGGACGAGCAGTACTTC. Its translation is CASSPGGGRDEQYF. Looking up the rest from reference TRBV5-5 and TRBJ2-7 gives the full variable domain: DAGVTQSPTHLIKTRGQQVTLRCSPISGHKSVSWYQQVLGQGPQFIFQYYEKEERGRGNFPDRFSARQFPNYSSELNVNALLLGDSALYLCASSPGGGRDEQYFGPGTRLTVT.